Below, one T cell receptor (beta chain) is given with its context. As yet, its antigen is unknown. The CDR3 has 15 amino acids. CDR1 and CDR2 from the germline V gene are MNHEY and SMNVEV (reference sequence). The V end was cut by 6 bases, the J end by 5 bases, with 14 bases between. Clones were read by immunoSEQ multiplex PCR, and TCRdb kept only the in-frame ones, dropping some. The table lists about 42,000 clones, approximately 64% of them singletons, with about 3% in the top ten. Relapse after autologous stem cell transplantation occurred in every patient, and brentuximab vedotin exposure varied. The data were obtained in a study of PD-1 blockade in classical Hodgkin lymphoma. Study-wide points: Only CD4+ TCR diversity, not CD8+, had risen significantly by C4D1.

The chain carries TRBV27 and TRBJ2-6; D is possibly TRBD1 (6 bases). The sequence was obtained from a human donor with classical Hodgkin lymphoma. The sequenced sample was peripheral blood mononuclear cells (PBMCs), obtained at baseline. The CDR3 DNA reads as TGTGCCAGCAGCCGGACAGCTAGTCGGGCCAACGTCCTGACTTTC. Amino acid sequence: CASSRTASRANVLTF.